The 29 T cell receptor beta chains below were found in one sample sequenced in a study of cytomegalovirus exposure and HLA in healthy donors. Amplification used 60 Vbeta primers and 13 Jbeta primers. Assay used: immunoSEQ multiplex PCR; TCRdb lists only in-frame clones, some missing. The repertoire holds 90,000 to 150,000 clones, with about 70% as singletons. Sequencing input: PBMCs. These receptors were taken from a woman between 40 and 55 years old in good health and CMV-seropositive.

The chain has TRBV7-2 and TRBJ2-1; TRBD1 matches 9 bases. The CDR3 contains 14 residues. Unmatched junction bases numbered 11, after V lost 5 bases and J lost 12 bases. Germline values: CDR1 SGHTA, CDR2 FQGNSA. The CDR3 spells CASSPGQGPIGQFF. CDR3 in DNA: TGTGCCAGCAGCCCTGGACAGGGGCCCATCGGGCAGTTCTTC.

V and J are TRBV6-5 and TRBJ1-3; D might be TRBD1 (6 bases). The CDR3 consists of 15 residues. The ends were cut back, 2 bases at V and 2 bases at J, with 10 bases in the middle. Germline-derived CDR1 and CDR2 are MNHEY and SVGAGI. The chain's CDR3 is CASSYGAGAGNTIYF. CDR3 coding DNA: TGTGCCAGCAGTTACGGGGCAGGGGCTGGAAACACCATATATTTT.

The chain uses TRBV5-4 and TRBJ2-3; 8 positions match TRBD1. The CDR3 loop spans 15 amino acids. The V gene's germline CDR1 is SGHNT and CDR2 YYREEE (reference sequence). The V segment lost 0 bases and the J segment 2 bases; nucleotides outside the gene matches: 2. Here the CDR3 DNA reads TGTGCCAGCAGCTTGGGACAGGGGCACACAGATACGCAGTATTTT. It encodes CASSLGQGHTDTQYF.

This clone was observed a handful of times. This chain joins TRBV5-1 and TRBJ2-6, with a weak D call TRBD1 (6 bases). Germline-derived CDR1 and CDR2 are SGHRS and YFSETQ. Deletions cut 0 bases from V and 11 bases from J, with 12 bases between. This CDR3 is built from 14 residues. The CDR3 protein is CASSLATGLDVLTF. In nucleotides, the CDR3 is TGCGCCAGCAGCTTGGCAACAGGGCTTGACGTCCTGACTTTC.

This clone was observed a handful of times. The chain carries TRBV30 and TRBJ1-5; D is undetermined. Deletions cut 3 bases from V and 0 bases from J, with 9 bases between. Germline V gives CDR1 GTSNPN, CDR2 SVGIG (reference sequence). The CDR3 sequence is 14 residues long. In nucleotides, the CDR3 is TGTGCCTGGAGACACCGAGGTAGCAATCAGCCCCAGCATTTT. Its translation is CAWRHRGSNQPQHF.

This clone showed up just a few times. The chain uses TRBV12-5 and TRBJ2-1, with 8 bases identical to TRBD2. The germline gives CDR1 LGHNT, CDR2 FRNRAP. V was pared by 3 bases and J by 0 bases, with 7 bases of the junction left unmatched. There are 17 residues in the CDR3. In nucleotides, the CDR3 is TGTGCTAGTGGTTTAGGCGGGGGGAGGAGCTCCTACAATGAGCAGTTCTTC. Translation: CASGLGGGRSSYNEQFF.

The chain has TRBV7-9 and TRBJ2-7, with unresolved D. The germline V and J ends were trimmed by 1 base and 0 bases, with 13 bases remaining between them. The CDR3 covers 16 residues. Germline V CDR1 and CDR2: SEHNR, FQNEAQ (reference sequence). The CDR3 DNA reads TGTGCCAGCAGCTTAGGGTGGGCCCACGACTCCTACGAGCAGTACTTC. Its translation: CASSLGWAHDSYEQYF.

Here the CDR3 DNA reads TGTGCCAGCAGCCCCGGACAGGGGGCCGAAAAACTGTTTTTT. The encoded protein is CASSPGQGAEKLFF. V is TRBV5-8 and J is TRBJ1-4; TRBD1 aligns across 11 bases. V lost 4 bases to trimming and J lost 8 bases; unmatched junction nucleotides: 4. Germline CDR1 SGHTS, CDR2 YDEGEE. The CDR3 spans 14 residues.

J is TRBJ2-7 and V is TRBV2; D call uncertain. Germline values: CDR1 SNHLY, CDR2 FYNNEI. The CDR3 extends over 12 amino acids. Trimming removed 5 bases from V and 0 bases from J, with 5 bases in between. CDR3 region: CASSTSSYEQYF. CDR3 nucleotides: TGTGCCAGCAGTACGAGCTCCTACGAGCAGTACTTC.

This clone was seen a handful of times. CDR3 amino acids: CASSTDRDTEAFF. DNA of the CDR3: TGTGCCAGCAGCACAGACAGGGACACTGAAGCTTTCTTT. The rearrangement joins TRBV5-4 to TRBJ1-1, with 7 bases lining up with TRBD1. Germline trimming cut 4 bases from V and 3 bases from J; bases unmatched to any gene: 3. This CDR3 has 13 amino acids. The germline V gene has CDR1 SGHNT and CDR2 YYREEE (reference sequence).

This clone has more than one count but fewer than ten. CDR3 coding DNA: TGTGCCAGCAGTTACGCTTACGCGGACAGTCCCCACACCATATATTTT. Protein product: CASSYAYADSPHTIYF. The chain combines TRBV6-5 with TRBJ1-3; maybe TRBD1 (6 bases). The V and J ends lost 2 bases and 8 bases respectively, with 19 bases between them. The CDR3 is 16 amino acids. CDR1 and CDR2 (germline): MNHEY, SVGAGI.

This sequence joins TRBV5-4 and TRBJ2-5; 7 nucleotides agree with TRBD1. Germline CDR1 SGHNT, CDR2 YYREEE (reference sequence). The CDR3 has 12 amino acids. CDR3 sequence: CAEGTAKETQYF. The DNA for the CDR3 is TGTGCAGAGGGGACAGCGAAAGAGACCCAGTACTTC.

This clone was seen a few times. CDR3 sequence (DNA): TGTGCCAGCAGTCCGGACAGGGGAAGCACTGAAGCTTTCTTT. This encodes CASSPDRGSTEAFF. V is TRBV27 and J is TRBJ1-1; 9 bases fit TRBD1. CDR1 is MNHEY, CDR2 SMNVEV, per germline (reference sequence). J was trimmed by 4 bases and V by 5 bases; bases with no gene match: 5. The CDR3 is 14 amino acids.

The chain is built from TRBV30 and TRBJ2-2; D gene uncertain. The CDR3 is made up of 14 amino acids. Germline V gene sequence: CDR1 GTSNPN, CDR2 SVGIG (reference sequence). V was shortened by 2 bases and J by 2 bases, with 9 bases between the two germline ends. The CDR3 reads CAWSRDTNTGELFF. CDR3 nucleotides: TGTGCCTGGAGTCGAGACACAAACACCGGGGAGCTGTTTTTT.

The chain joins TRBV25-1 to TRBJ1-6; D gene uncertain. Trimming took 3 bases from V and 7 from J, leaving 10 bases between them. The CDR3 has 14 amino acids. The germline V gene encodes CDR1 MGHDK and CDR2 SYGVNS. CDR3 residues: CASSEQIPNSPLHF. In DNA, the CDR3 is TGTGCCAGCAGTGAGCAGATTCCAAATTCACCCCTCCACTTT.

V and J are TRBV5-6 and TRBJ2-2, with TRBD1 identical over 8 bases. The CDR3 has 16 amino acids. CDR1 is SGHDT, CDR2 YYEEEE, per germline. V dropped 2 bases and J dropped 7; count of bases not matched to a gene: 10. CDR3 amino acids: CASSFLDRAKNGELFF. Written as DNA, the CDR3 is TGTGCCAGCAGCTTCTTGGACAGGGCAAAGAACGGGGAGCTGTTTTTT.

This rearrangement joins TRBV5-1 to TRBJ2-5; 10 nucleotides align to TRBD1. This CDR3 spans 15 amino acids. Germline CDR1 reads SGHRS; CDR2 reads YFSETQ. Germline trimming cut 4 bases from V and 4 bases from J; bases unmatched to any gene: 7. In DNA, the CDR3 is TGCGCCAGCAGCAGGGGACAGGGGTTTCGAGAGACCCAGTACTTC. Its translation: CASSRGQGFRETQYF.

This chain joins TRBV7-2 and TRBJ2-7, with TRBD1 identical over 12 bases. CDR1 SGHTA and CDR2 FQGNSA come from the germline V gene. V shed 5 bases, J shed 6 bases, and the junction held 5 bases outside the gene matches. The CDR3 is 14 residues long. For the CDR3, the DNA is TGTGCCAGCAGCACAGGGACAGGGGGCCGCGAGCAGTACTTC. This sequence encodes CASSTGTGGREQYF.

The rearrangement links TRBV5-6 to TRBJ2-2, with a possible D match to TRBD2 (6 bases). CDR1 SGHDT and CDR2 YYEEEE come from the germline V gene. The CDR3 spans 14 residues. The V and J ends lost 6 bases and 5 bases respectively, with 14 bases between them. The chain's CDR3 is CASKEGGTTGELFF. The CDR3 region has the DNA TGTGCCAGCAAGGAAGGCGGGACGACCGGGGAGCTGTTTTTT.

This chain uses TRBV4-1 with TRBJ1-6, with TRBD1 as a possible D gene (5 bases). This CDR3 spans 14 amino acids. The germline gives CDR1 MGHRA, CDR2 YSYEKL. The V gene lost 10 bases and the J gene lost 8 bases, with 18 bases spanning the gap. CDR3 nucleotides: TGCGCCACCAAAGTTGGTTTAGGGGATTCACCCCTCCACTTT. The encoded protein is CATKVGLGDSPLHF.

The chain has TRBV29-1 and TRBJ2-3, with D possibly TRBD1 on 7 matching bases. V was pared by 4 bases and J by 4 bases, with 12 bases between. CDR3 length: 13 amino acids. CDR1 and CDR2 (germline): SQVTM, ANQGSEA. CDR3 coding DNA: TGCAGCGTTGTCCAGGGGGGTTCAGATACGCAGTATTTT. Translating gives CSVVQGGSDTQYF.

The rearrangement uses TRBV28 and TRBJ2-5; 9 bases match TRBD2. CDR1 and CDR2 from the germline V gene are MDHEN and SYDVKM. The CDR3 totals 16 residues. V was pared by 8 bases and J by 4 bases, with 14 bases of the junction left unmatched. CDR3 sequence reads: CASVQGRSSGGETQYF. As DNA, the CDR3 is TGTGCCAGCGTGCAGGGTCGAAGTAGCGGGGGAGAGACCCAGTACTTC.

This clone is a singleton in its sample. This sequence joins TRBV7-2 and TRBJ1-4, with no clear D. Deletions cut 3 bases from V and 8 bases from J, with 16 bases between. Looked up from germline, CDR1 is SGHTA and CDR2 is FQGNSA. The CDR3 is 15 amino acids. CDR3 loop: CASSLSRGLSEKLFF. The CDR3 DNA reads as TGTGCCAGCAGCTTGTCTAGAGGGCTAAGCGAAAAACTGTTTTTT.

This clone has more than one count but fewer than ten. The V gene is TRBV7-9, the J gene TRBJ2-5; unclear D gene. The CDR3 loop spans 14 amino acids. The germline V gene has CDR1 SEHNR and CDR2 FQNEAQ (reference sequence). Trimming removed 5 bases at V and 0 bases at J, with 10 bases between. This chain's CDR3 is CASSLIPHQETQYF. In DNA form, the CDR3 reads TGTGCCAGCAGCCTAATTCCCCACCAAGAGACCCAGTACTTC.

V and J are TRBV14 and TRBJ1-1; unclear D gene. The length of the CDR3 is 15 residues. Germline V CDR1 and CDR2: SGHDN, FVKESK. V was cut by 4 bases and J by 0 bases, with 12 bases left in between. The CDR3 loop reads CASSRQVRVNTEAFF. Here the CDR3 DNA reads TGTGCCAGCAGCCGCCAGGTCCGCGTGAACACTGAAGCTTTCTTT.

This chain links TRBV5-1 with TRBJ2-7, with D possibly matching TRBD2 (5 bases). V lost 6 bases and J lost 4, with 11 bases in between. CDR3 size: 12 residues. In germline, CDR1 is SGHRS, CDR2 YFSETQ. In DNA form, the CDR3 reads TGCGCCAGCAACGACTGGGAGTACGAGCAGTACTTC. This codes for CASNDWEYEQYF.

The rearrangement links TRBV27 to TRBJ2-6; D perhaps matches TRBD2 (6 bases). Trimming stripped 1 base from V and 2 bases from J, with 6 bases between. The CDR3 covers 15 residues. Germline values: CDR1 MNHEY, CDR2 SMNVEV (reference sequence). Here the CDR3 reads CASSLWGAGANVLTF. As DNA, the CDR3 is TGTGCCAGCAGTTTATGGGGGGCTGGGGCCAACGTCCTGACTTTC.

This chain joins TRBV7-7 and TRBJ2-2, with D possibly matching TRBD1 (8 bases). Germline V gives CDR1 SSHAT, CDR2 FNYEAQ (reference sequence). The length of the CDR3 is 16 residues. Trimming removed 5 bases at V and 3 bases at J, with 16 bases between. CDR3 DNA sequence: TGTGCCAGCAGCGTACACAGGGGGGGAGACACCGGGGAGCTGTTTTTT. Encoded protein: CASSVHRGGDTGELFF.

This chain connects TRBV30 to TRBJ2-2, with D possibly matching TRBD2 (6 bases). The CDR3 loop spans 12 amino acids. Per germline, CDR1 GTSNPN and CDR2 SVGIG (reference sequence). In nucleotides, the CDR3 is TGTCGGGGGACCCTGAACACCGGGGAGCTGTTTTTT. Amino acid sequence: CRGTLNTGELFF.